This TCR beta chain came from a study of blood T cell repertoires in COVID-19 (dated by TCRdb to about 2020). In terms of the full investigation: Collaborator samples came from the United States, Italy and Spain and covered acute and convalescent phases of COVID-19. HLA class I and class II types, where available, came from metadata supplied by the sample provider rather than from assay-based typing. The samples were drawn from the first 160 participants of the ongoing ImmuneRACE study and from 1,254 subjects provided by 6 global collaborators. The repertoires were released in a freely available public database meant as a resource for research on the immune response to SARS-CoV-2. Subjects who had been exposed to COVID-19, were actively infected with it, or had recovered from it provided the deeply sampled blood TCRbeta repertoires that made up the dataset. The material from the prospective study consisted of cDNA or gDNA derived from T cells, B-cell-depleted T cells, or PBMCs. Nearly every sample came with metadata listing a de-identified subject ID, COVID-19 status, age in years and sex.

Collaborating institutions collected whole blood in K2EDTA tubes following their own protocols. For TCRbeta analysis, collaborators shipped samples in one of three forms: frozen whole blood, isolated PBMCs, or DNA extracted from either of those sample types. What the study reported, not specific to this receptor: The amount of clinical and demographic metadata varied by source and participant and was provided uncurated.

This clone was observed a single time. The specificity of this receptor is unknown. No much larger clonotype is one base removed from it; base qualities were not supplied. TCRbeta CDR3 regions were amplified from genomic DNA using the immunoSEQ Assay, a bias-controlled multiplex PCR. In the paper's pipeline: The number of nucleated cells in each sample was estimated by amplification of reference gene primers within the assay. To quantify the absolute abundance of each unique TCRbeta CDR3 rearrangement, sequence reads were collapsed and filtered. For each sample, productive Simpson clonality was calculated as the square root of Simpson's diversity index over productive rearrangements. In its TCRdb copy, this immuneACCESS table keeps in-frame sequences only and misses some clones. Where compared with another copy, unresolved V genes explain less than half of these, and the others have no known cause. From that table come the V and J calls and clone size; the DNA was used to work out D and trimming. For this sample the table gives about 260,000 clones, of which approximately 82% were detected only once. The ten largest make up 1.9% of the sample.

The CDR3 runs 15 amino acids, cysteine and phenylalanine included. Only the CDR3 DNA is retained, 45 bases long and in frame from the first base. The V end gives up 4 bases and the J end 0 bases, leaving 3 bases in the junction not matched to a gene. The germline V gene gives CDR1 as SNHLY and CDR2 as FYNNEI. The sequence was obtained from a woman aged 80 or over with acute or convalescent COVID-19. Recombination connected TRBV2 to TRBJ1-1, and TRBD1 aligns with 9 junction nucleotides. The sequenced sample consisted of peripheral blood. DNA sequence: TGTGCCAGCAGTGTGGACAGGGGACTGAACACTGAAGCTTTCTTT. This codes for CASSVDRGLNTEAFF.